This passage covers 31 T cell receptor beta chains from one sample sequenced in a study of a mutant IDH1 vaccine in newly diagnosed glioma. The data were produced by immunoSEQ multiplex PCR, yet TCRdb's version contains in-frame clones alone and is incomplete. The sample lists fewer than 35,000 clones; 81% were seen once. Time point here: week 35, safety follow-up. The vaccine gave 300 ug of a 20-mer mutant IDH1 peptide subcutaneously per dose. These receptors' targets are unknown. Sample: PBMCs, taken from a glioma patient whose treatment included an IDH1 peptide vaccine. These receptors came from a man aged 30-40 years with glioma.

The chain combines TRBV5-1 with TRBJ1-1; D gene uncertain. CDR3 size: 14 residues. Trimming removed 1 base from V and 1 base from J, with 8 bases in between. Germline lookup yields CDR1 SGHRS and CDR2 YFSETQ. CDR3 in DNA: TGCGCCAGCAGCTTGAACACCGAGAACACTGAAGCTTTCTTT. It codes for CASSLNTENTEAFF.

The CDR3, as DNA: TGTGCCAGTAGTGAAGAGGTCTATGGCTACACCTTC. This translates into CASSEEVYGYTF. The rearrangement uses TRBV19 and TRBJ1-2; no firm D call. V lost 5 bases and J lost 4, with 8 bases in between. CDR3 size: 12 residues. Germline V gives CDR1 LNHDA, CDR2 SQIVND (reference sequence).

The J gene is TRBJ1-2, the V gene TRBV23-1; D perhaps matches TRBD1 (6 bases). TRBV23-1 is annotated as an ORF whose role is uncertain. V lost 2 bases to trimming and J lost 2 bases, with 6 bases between them. CDR3 length: 13 amino acids. The CDR3 is CASSQTGNYGYTF. For the CDR3, the DNA is TGCGCCAGCAGTCAAACAGGGAACTATGGCTACACCTTC.

Only one count was recorded for this clone. The chain is built from TRBV9 and TRBJ2-5; 10 bases are shared with TRBD1. Germline CDR1 and CDR2: SGDLS and YYNGEE. This CDR3 has 17 residues. V dropped 3 bases and J dropped 1; count of bases not matched to a gene: 9. The CDR3: CASSALPGQGLQETQYF. CDR3 sequence (DNA): TGTGCCAGCAGCGCACTCCCGGGACAGGGGCTCCAAGAGACCCAGTACTTC.

V usage is TRBV7-2 and J usage is TRBJ2-3, with 7 bases lining up with TRBD2. This CDR3 spans 16 amino acids. V shed 4 bases and J 0 bases; nucleotides not matched to a gene: 7. Looked up from germline, CDR1 is SGHTA and CDR2 is FQGNSA. Written as DNA, the CDR3 is TGTGCCAGCAGCTACCCTGGGGGACTAAGCACAGATACGCAGTATTTT. Its protein is CASSYPGGLSTDTQYF.

The chain employs TRBV6-1 and TRBJ1-2; 9 bases map to TRBD1. This CDR3 has 14 amino acids. V was clipped by 6 bases and J by 5 bases; unmatched bases: 7. Looked up from germline, CDR1 is MNHNS and CDR2 is SASEGT. The CDR3 loop reads CASSTGGAGYGYTF. The CDR3 DNA reads TGTGCCAGCAGCACAGGGGGCGCAGGGTATGGCTACACCTTC.

The V call is TRBV7-9, the J call TRBJ2-1; 9 bases are shared with TRBD1. The CDR3 length is 14 residues. Trimming cost V 3 bases and J 7 bases; bases outside gene matches: 4. Germline V gene sequence: CDR1 SEHNR, CDR2 FQNEAQ (reference sequence). CDR3 protein: CASSLTGGLNEQFF. CDR3 in DNA: TGTGCCAGCAGCTTGACAGGGGGGCTGAATGAGCAGTTCTTC. Using reference TRBV7-9 and TRBJ2-1 for the parts outside the CDR3, the full variable domain is DTGVSQNPRHKITKRGQNVTFRCDPISEHNRLYWYRQTLGQGPEFLTYFQNEAQLEKSRLLSDRFSAERPKGSFSTLEIQRTEQGDSAMYLCASSLTGGLNEQFFGPGTRLTVL.

J is TRBJ2-3 and V is TRBV7-9; possibly TRBD2 for D (6 bases). This CDR3 is 15 amino acids long. Looked up from germline, CDR1 is SEHNR and CDR2 is FQNEAQ (reference sequence). V dropped 5 bases and J dropped 3 bases, with 15 bases sitting between them. The CDR3 sequence: CASSPQSGGTDTQYF. The CDR3 DNA sequence: TGTGCCAGCAGCCCACAAAGCGGAGGGACAGATACGCAGTATTTT.

The CDR3 sequence: CATTGVGTEAFF. The CDR3, as DNA: TGCGCCACCACAGGGGTGGGCACTGAAGCTTTCTTT. The V gene is TRBV5-1, the J gene TRBJ1-1; 7 bases are shared with TRBD1. J was trimmed by 4 bases and V by 9 bases; bases with no gene match: 6. The CDR3 consists of 12 residues. Germline lookup yields CDR1 SGHRS and CDR2 YFSETQ.

This chain uses TRBV11-2 with TRBJ2-2; the D call may be TRBD1 or TRBD2 (6 bases each). Deletions cut 4 bases from V and 2 bases from J, with 20 bases between. This CDR3 has 18 amino acids. CDR1 and CDR2 (germline): SGHAT, FQNNGV. Written as DNA, the CDR3 is TGTGCCAGCAGCTCCCGCTGGAGGGGGGCGCAAAACACCGGGGAGCTGTTTTTT. Translating gives CASSSRWRGAQNTGELFF.

This chain joins TRBV5-1 and TRBJ2-3; no clear D. V was shortened by 0 bases and J by 2 bases, with 10 bases between the two germline ends. This CDR3 spans 15 amino acids. Germline CDR1 and CDR2: SGHRS and YFSETQ. This CDR3 reads CASSLGDGITDTQYF. As DNA, the CDR3 is TGCGCCAGCAGCTTGGGAGACGGTATCACAGATACGCAGTATTTT.

The CDR3 loop is CASRGGTNTEAFF. The CDR3 bases are TGTGCCTCCCGAGGGGGGACGAACACTGAAGCTTTCTTT. The chain links TRBV30 to TRBJ1-1; D perhaps matches TRBD1 (6 bases). V was shortened by 7 bases and J by 1 base, with 13 bases between the two germline ends. Germline CDR1 reads GTSNPN; CDR2 reads SVGIG (reference sequence). CDR3 length: 13 residues.

The rearrangement links TRBV4-1 to TRBJ1-1, with 7 bases fitting TRBD1. Germline V lookup: CDR1 MGHRA, CDR2 YSYEKL. V lost 2 bases to trimming and J lost 5 bases; unmatched junction nucleotides: 5. The CDR3 length is 14 residues. CDR3 sequence (DNA): TGCGCCAGCAGCCAACAGGGGGATATTACTGAAGCTTTCTTT. It encodes CASSQQGDITEAFF.

CDR3 loop: CALLREGSAYEQYF. The CDR3, as DNA: TGTGCCCTCCTTAGGGAGGGATCGGCCTACGAGCAGTACTTC. V is TRBV30 and J is TRBJ2-7; the match to TRBD2 covers 7 bases. The ends lost 8 bases at V and 2 bases at J; junction bases unmatched: 12. The CDR3 extends over 14 amino acids. CDR1 GTSNPN and CDR2 SVGIG come from the germline V gene (reference sequence).

This clone was found once. The V gene is TRBV5-1, the J gene TRBJ1-4; D unresolved. Germline assignment: CDR1 SGHRS and CDR2 YFSETQ. The CDR3 is made up of 15 amino acids. Trimming removed 2 bases at V and 0 bases at J, with 8 bases between. The CDR3 DNA follows: TGCGCCAGCAGCTTAGGATATGCAACTAATGAAAAACTGTTTTTT. Protein: CASSLGYATNEKLFF.

The rearrangement uses TRBV25-1 and TRBJ1-1; D is perhaps TRBD1 (5 bases). The germline V and J ends were trimmed by 1 base and 8 bases, with 23 bases remaining between them. CDR1 is MGHDK, CDR2 SYGVNS, per germline. The CDR3 contains 17 residues. In DNA, the CDR3 is TGTGCCAGCAGTGAATCCTGGCCCCGGACACTGCGGGTGGAAGCTTTCTTT. Amino acid sequence: CASSESWPRTLRVEAFF.

V and J are TRBV7-6 and TRBJ2-5; the match to TRBD2 covers 8 bases. The CDR3 has 14 amino acids. In germline, CDR1 is SGHVS, CDR2 FNYEAQ. With V trimmed by 2 bases and J by 5 bases, 4 bases remained unmatched. CDR3 DNA: TGTGCCAGCAGCTTACGGTCTAGCGGGGAGACCCAGTACTTC. Translated, it gives CASSLRSSGETQYF.

CDR3 in amino acids: CASTYGGGRKTQYF. DNA of the CDR3: TGTGCCAGCACCTACGGAGGCGGGAGGAAGACCCAGTACTTC. J is TRBJ2-5 and V is TRBV6-5; 8 nucleotides line up with TRBD2. The CDR3 covers 14 residues. Germline values: CDR1 MNHEY, CDR2 SVGAGI. Trimming cost V 7 bases and J 6 bases; bases outside gene matches: 10.

The rearrangement joins TRBV30 to TRBJ2-7; D remains ambiguous. The CDR3 is made up of 13 amino acids. Germline CDR1 and CDR2: GTSNPN and SVGIG (reference sequence). V lost 4 bases, J lost 0 bases, and 10 bases lay in between. The CDR3 DNA reads TGTGCCTGGACGCCGAGAATCTCCTACGAGCAGTACTTC. Its translation is CAWTPRISYEQYF.

This chain links TRBV2 with TRBJ1-5; D may be TRBD1 (6 bases). The CDR3 totals 14 residues. Trimming took 8 bases from V and 4 from J, leaving 15 bases between them. CDR1 and CDR2 from the germline V gene are SNHLY and FYNNEI. CDR3 loop: CASQRDTPNQPQHF. The DNA for the CDR3 is TGTGCCAGCCAGCGGGACACACCAAATCAGCCCCAGCATTTT.

There are a few counts of this clone. V gene TRBV7-2 combines with J gene TRBJ1-2, with 8 bases fitting TRBD1. After removal of 3 bases from V and 8 bases from J, the junction contained 2 bases not matched to a gene. This CDR3 has 12 residues. CDR1 SGHTA and CDR2 FQGNSA come from the germline V gene. In DNA form, the CDR3 reads TGTGCCAGCAGCTTTGACAGGGGAGGCTACACCTTC. This sequence encodes CASSFDRGGYTF.

V and J are TRBV6-1 and TRBJ1-2; D not resolved. The CDR3 totals 13 residues. Germline V lookup: CDR1 MNHNS, CDR2 SASEGT. The V and J ends lost 3 bases and 4 bases respectively, with 9 bases between them. Here the CDR3 reads CASSEGGTYGYTF. CDR3 sequence (DNA): TGTGCCAGCAGTGAGGGCGGAACCTATGGCTACACCTTC.

The rearrangement joins TRBV4-2 to TRBJ1-2, with 8 bases lining up with TRBD1. Per germline, CDR1 LGHNA and CDR2 YNFKEQ. V shed 0 bases and J 7 bases; nucleotides not matched to a gene: 4. CDR3 length equals 14 residues. The CDR3 loop reads CASSQDRGPGGYTF. The CDR3, as DNA: TGTGCCAGCAGCCAAGACAGGGGGCCGGGTGGCTACACCTTC.

This clone appeared a single time. The V and J genes are TRBV7-8 and TRBJ1-1; D gene ambiguous. Germline CDR1 SGHVS, CDR2 FQNEAQ. CDR3 length: 17 residues. Trimming left V 5 bases short and J 0 bases short, with 19 bases between. The CDR3 DNA follows: TGTGCCAGCAGCATTGTGACTACCGGGAGTTTGAACACTGAAGCTTTCTTT. Encoded protein: CASSIVTTGSLNTEAFF.

This chain connects TRBV27 to TRBJ2-2, with TRBD2 identical over 7 bases. From germline, CDR1 is MNHEY and CDR2 SMNVEV (reference sequence). The V gene end was trimmed by 3 bases and the J gene end by 0 bases; junction bases not matched to a gene: 4. The CDR3 sequence is 16 residues long. CDR3: CASSLLAVANTGELFF. The DNA of the CDR3 is TGTGCCAGCAGTTTGCTAGCGGTCGCGAACACCGGGGAGCTGTTTTTT.

The chain employs TRBV10-3 and TRBJ2-7; D is possibly TRBD1 (6 bases). Trimming removed 10 bases from V and 5 bases from J, with 21 bases in between. The CDR3 is made up of 14 amino acids. Germline CDR1 reads ENHRY; CDR2 reads SYGVKD. Written as DNA, the CDR3 is TGTGCCACCCACTCCCGGGACACCGGTAACGAGCAGTACTTC. This codes for CATHSRDTGNEQYF.

This rearrangement joins TRBV4-1 to TRBJ2-7; 7 bases align to TRBD1. CDR3 size: 16 residues. The junction had 10 bases not matched to a gene; V was cut back by 2 bases and J by 3 bases. In germline, CDR1 is MGHRA, CDR2 YSYEKL. The CDR3 here is CASSQIEGQTNYEQYF. The CDR3 DNA is TGCGCCAGCAGCCAAATCGAGGGACAGACCAACTACGAGCAGTACTTC.

J is TRBJ2-1 and V is TRBV6-5, with D maybe TRBD1 (5 bases). The V gene lost 8 bases and the J gene lost 2 bases, with 16 bases spanning the gap. The germline V gene has CDR1 MNHEY and CDR2 SVGAGI. The CDR3 has 15 amino acids. CDR3 sequence reads: CASCNGARPYNEQFF. CDR3 DNA: TGTGCCAGCTGTAATGGGGCCCGTCCCTACAATGAGCAGTTCTTC.

For the CDR3, the DNA is TGCAGCGTTCGCGGGGGCACGAACACTGAAGCTTTCTTT. This codes for CSVRGGTNTEAFF. V is TRBV29-1 and J is TRBJ1-1; possibly TRBD1 for D (6 bases). The CDR3 spans 13 residues. CDR1 is SQVTM, CDR2 ANQGSEA, per germline. V gave up 5 bases and J gave up 1 base, with 11 bases separating them.

The chain links TRBV27 to TRBJ2-1, with unresolved D. The V end lost 0 bases, the J end lost 6 bases, and 9 bases lay between the germline ends. The CDR3 extends over 14 amino acids. Per the germline V gene, CDR1 is MNHEY and CDR2 is SMNVEV (reference sequence). This CDR3 reads CASSLSVSPNEQFF. For the CDR3, the DNA is TGTGCCAGCAGTTTATCGGTTAGCCCCAATGAGCAGTTCTTC.

The chain recombines TRBV6-5 with TRBJ2-3, with 10 nucleotides matching TRBD2. The CDR3 sequence is 15 residues long. Trimming cost V 6 bases and J 3 bases; bases outside gene matches: 6. The germline V gene has CDR1 MNHEY and CDR2 SVGAGI. The CDR3 sequence is CASSPSGRGTDTQYF. The CDR3 nucleotides read TGTGCCAGCAGCCCTAGCGGGAGAGGAACAGATACGCAGTATTTT.